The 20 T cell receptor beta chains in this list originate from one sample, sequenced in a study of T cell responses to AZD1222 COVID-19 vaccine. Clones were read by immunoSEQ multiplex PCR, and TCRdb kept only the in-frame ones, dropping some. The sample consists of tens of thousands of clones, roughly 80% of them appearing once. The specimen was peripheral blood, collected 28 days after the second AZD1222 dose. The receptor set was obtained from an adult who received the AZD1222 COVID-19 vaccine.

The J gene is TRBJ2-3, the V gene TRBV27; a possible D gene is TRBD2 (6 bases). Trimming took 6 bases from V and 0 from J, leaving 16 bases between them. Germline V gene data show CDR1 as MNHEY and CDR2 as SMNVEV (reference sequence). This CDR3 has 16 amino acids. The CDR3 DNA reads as TGTGCCAGCAGCCCTAAGGGCCTAGCGAGCACAGATACGCAGTATTTT. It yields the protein CASSPKGLASTDTQYF.

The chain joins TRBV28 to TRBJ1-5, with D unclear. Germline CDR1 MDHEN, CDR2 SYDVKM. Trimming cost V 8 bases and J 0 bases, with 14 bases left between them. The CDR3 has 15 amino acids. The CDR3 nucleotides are TGTGCCAGCTTGGAGGGCGGTAATAGCAATCAGCCCCAGCATTTT. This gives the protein CASLEGGNSNQPQHF.

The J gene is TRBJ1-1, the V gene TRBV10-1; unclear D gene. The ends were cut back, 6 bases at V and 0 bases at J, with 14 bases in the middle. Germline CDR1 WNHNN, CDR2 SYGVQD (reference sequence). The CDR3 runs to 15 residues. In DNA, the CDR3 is TGCGCCAGCAGGCCCCGGGTAGGGATGAACACTGAAGCTTTCTTT. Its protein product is CASRPRVGMNTEAFF.

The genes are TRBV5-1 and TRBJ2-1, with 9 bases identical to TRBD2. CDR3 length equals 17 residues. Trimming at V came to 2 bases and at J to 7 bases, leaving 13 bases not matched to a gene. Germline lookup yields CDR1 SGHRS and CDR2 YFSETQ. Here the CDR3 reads CASSFYSTSGSGNEQFF. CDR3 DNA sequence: TGCGCCAGCAGCTTCTACTCGACTAGCGGATCAGGAAATGAGCAGTTCTTC.

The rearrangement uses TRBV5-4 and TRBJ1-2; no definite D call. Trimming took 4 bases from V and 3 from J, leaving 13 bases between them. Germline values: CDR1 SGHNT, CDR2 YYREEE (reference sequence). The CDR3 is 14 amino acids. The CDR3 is CASSVGLSDYGYTF. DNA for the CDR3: TGTGCCAGCAGCGTAGGACTAAGCGACTATGGCTACACCTTC.

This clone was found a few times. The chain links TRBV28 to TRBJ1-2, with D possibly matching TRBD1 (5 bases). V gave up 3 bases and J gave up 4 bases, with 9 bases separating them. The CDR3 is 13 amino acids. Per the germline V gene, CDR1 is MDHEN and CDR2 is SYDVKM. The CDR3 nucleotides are TGTGCCAGCAGTTTTGGAAGGGGCTATGGCTACACCTTC. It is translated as CASSFGRGYGYTF.

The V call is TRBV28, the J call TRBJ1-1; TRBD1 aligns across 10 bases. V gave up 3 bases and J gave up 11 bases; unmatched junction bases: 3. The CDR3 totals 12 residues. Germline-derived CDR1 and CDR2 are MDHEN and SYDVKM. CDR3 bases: TGTGCCAGCAGTTTCGGGACAGGGGACGCTTTCTTT. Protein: CASSFGTGDAFF.

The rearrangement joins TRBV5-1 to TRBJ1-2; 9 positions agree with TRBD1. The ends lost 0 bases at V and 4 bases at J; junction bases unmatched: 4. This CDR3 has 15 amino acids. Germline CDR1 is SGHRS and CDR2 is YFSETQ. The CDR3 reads CASSLGGTGTYGYTF. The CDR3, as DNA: TGCGCCAGCAGCTTGGGTGGGACAGGGACCTATGGCTACACCTTC.

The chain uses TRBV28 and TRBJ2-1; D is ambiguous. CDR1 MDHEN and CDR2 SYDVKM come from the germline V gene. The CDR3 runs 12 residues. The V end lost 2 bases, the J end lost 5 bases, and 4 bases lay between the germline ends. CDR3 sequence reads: CASSLAHNEQFF. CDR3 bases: TGTGCCAGCAGTTTAGCTCACAATGAGCAGTTCTTC.

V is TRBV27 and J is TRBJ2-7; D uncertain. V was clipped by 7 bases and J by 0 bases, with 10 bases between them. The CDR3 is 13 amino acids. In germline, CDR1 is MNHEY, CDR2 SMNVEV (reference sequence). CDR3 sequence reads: CASTLDDSYEQYV. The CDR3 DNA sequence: TGTGCCAGCACCCTCGACGACTCCTACGAGCAGTACGTC.

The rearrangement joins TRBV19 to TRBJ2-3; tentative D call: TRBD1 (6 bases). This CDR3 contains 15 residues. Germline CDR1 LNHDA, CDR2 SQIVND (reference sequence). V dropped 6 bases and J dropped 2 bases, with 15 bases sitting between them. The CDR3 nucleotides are TGTGCCAGTAGATCCCGACAGGTTAACACAGATACGCAGTATTTT. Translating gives CASRSRQVNTDTQYF.

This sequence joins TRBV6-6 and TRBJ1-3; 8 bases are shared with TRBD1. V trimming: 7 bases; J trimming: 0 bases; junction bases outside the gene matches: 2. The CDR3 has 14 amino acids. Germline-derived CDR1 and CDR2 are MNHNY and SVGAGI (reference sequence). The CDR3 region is CASIQGASGNTIYF. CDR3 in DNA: TGTGCCAGCATCCAGGGGGCCTCTGGAAACACCATATATTTT.

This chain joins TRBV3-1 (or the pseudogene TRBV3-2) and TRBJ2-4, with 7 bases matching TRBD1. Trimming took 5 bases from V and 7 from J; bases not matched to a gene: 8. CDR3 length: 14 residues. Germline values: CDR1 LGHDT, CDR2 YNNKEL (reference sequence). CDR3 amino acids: CASSSRRQGNIQYF. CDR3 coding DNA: TGTGCCAGCAGCTCGCGTCGACAGGGTAACATTCAGTACTTC.

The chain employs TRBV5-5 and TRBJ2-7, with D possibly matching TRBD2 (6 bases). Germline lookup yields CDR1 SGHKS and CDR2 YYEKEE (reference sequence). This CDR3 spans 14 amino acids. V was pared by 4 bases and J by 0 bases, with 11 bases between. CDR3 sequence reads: CASSIPGLSYEQYF. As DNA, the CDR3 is TGTGCCAGCAGCATCCCGGGACTCTCCTACGAGCAGTACTTC.

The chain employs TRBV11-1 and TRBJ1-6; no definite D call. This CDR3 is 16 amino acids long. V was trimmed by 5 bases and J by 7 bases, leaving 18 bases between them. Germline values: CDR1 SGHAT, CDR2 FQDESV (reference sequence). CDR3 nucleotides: TGTGCCAGCAGCCCGGGTCTCCGGGATCGGAATTCACCCCTCCACTTT. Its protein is CASSPGLRDRNSPLHF.

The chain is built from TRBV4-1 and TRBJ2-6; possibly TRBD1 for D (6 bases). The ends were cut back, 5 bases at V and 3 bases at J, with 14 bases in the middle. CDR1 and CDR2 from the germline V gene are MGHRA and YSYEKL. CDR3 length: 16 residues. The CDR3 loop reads CASSYRQGYGANVLTF. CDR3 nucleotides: TGCGCCAGCAGCTATCGTCAGGGGTATGGGGCCAACGTCCTGACTTTC.

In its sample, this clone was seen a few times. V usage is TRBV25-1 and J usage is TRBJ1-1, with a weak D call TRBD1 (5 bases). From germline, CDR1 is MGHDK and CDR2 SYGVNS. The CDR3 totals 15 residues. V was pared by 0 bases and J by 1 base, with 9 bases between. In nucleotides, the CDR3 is TGTGCCAGCAGTGAATATGGGGGACGGAACACTGAAGCTTTCTTT. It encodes CASSEYGGRNTEAFF.

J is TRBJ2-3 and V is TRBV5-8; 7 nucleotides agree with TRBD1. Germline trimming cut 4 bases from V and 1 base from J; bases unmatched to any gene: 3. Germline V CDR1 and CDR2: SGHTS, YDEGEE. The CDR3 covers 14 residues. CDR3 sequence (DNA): TGTGCCAGCAGCACTGACAGGGGCACAGATACGCAGTATTTT. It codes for CASSTDRGTDTQYF.

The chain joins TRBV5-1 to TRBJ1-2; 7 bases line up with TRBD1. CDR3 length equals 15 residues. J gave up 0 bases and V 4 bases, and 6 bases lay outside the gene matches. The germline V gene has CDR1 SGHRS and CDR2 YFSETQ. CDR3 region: CASSPGTETNYGYTF. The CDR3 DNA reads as TGCGCCAGCAGCCCCGGGACAGAAACTAACTATGGCTACACCTTC.

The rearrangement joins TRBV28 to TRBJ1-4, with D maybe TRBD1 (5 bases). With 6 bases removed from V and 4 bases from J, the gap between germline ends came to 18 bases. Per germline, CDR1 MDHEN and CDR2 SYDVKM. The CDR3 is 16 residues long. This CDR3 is CASSRHSGVVNEKLFF. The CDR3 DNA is TGTGCCAGCAGCAGACACTCGGGGGTGGTTAATGAAAAACTGTTTTTT.